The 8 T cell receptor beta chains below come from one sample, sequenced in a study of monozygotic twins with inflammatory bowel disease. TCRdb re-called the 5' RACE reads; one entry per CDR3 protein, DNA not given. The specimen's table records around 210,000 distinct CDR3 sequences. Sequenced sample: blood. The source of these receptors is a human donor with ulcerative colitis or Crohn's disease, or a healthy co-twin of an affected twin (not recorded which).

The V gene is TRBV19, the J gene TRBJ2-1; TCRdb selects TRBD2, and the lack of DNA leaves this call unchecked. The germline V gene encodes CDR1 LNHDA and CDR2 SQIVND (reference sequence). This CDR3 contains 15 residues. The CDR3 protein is CASSILAENYNEQFF.

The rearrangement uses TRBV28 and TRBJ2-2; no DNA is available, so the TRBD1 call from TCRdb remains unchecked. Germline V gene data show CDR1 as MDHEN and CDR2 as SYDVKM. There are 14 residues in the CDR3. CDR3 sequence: CASSWGDRTGELFF.

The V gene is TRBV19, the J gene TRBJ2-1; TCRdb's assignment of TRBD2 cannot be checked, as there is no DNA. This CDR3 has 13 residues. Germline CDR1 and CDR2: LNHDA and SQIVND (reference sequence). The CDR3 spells CASSTPQRNEQFF.

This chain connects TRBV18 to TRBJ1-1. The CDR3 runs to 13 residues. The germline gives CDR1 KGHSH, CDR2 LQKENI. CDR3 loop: CASSPLDYREAFF.

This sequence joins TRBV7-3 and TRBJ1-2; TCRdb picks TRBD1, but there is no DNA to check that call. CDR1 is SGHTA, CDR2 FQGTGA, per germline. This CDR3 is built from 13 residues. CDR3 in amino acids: CASSSVEGSGYTF.

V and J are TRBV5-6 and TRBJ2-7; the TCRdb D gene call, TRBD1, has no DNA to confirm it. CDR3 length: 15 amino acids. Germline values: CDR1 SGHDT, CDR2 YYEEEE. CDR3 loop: CASSMRQGMIHEQYF.

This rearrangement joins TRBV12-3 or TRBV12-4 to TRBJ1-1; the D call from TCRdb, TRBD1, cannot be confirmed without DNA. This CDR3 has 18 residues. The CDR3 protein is CASSSPDREWPDRTEAFF.

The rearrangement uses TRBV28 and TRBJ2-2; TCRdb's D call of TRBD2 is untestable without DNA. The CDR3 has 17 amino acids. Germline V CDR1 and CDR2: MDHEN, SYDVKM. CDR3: CASSPGVAGGHVGELFF.